Following are 3 T cell receptor beta chains from one sample sequenced in a study of cytomegalovirus exposure and HLA in healthy donors. With 60 Vbeta and 13 Jbeta primers, the PCR was carried out. The protocol was immunoSEQ multiplex PCR, while the TCRdb copy is restricted to in-frame clones and leaves out a portion. The sample lists 110,000 to 150,000 clones, just over 70% occurring once. The material sequenced was PBMCs. These receptors were obtained from a woman aged 25 to 45 in good health and CMV-seronegative.

The CDR3 region is CASSLIPTPGDGNTIYF. As DNA, the CDR3 is TGTGCCAGCAGCTTAATACCCACGCCCGGGGATGGAAACACCATATATTTT. The rearrangement uses TRBV5-4 and TRBJ1-3; D remains ambiguous. V lost 2 bases, J lost 3 bases, and 18 bases lay in between. The germline gives CDR1 SGHNT, CDR2 YYREEE (reference sequence). The CDR3 loop spans 17 amino acids.

The J gene is TRBJ1-1, the V gene TRBV18; 8 nucleotides line up with TRBD1. The CDR3 totals 14 residues. CDR1 KGHSH and CDR2 LQKENI come from the germline V gene. Trimming at V came to 3 bases and at J to 8 bases, leaving 8 bases not matched to a gene. The CDR3 loop reads CASSPDRGPLEAFF. The DNA of the CDR3 is TGTGCCAGCTCACCCGACAGGGGCCCCCTGGAAGCTTTCTTT.

The chain combines TRBV11-2 with TRBJ2-7; the D gene is possibly TRBD1 (5 bases). The CDR3 is 11 amino acids. Germline values: CDR1 SGHAT, CDR2 FQNNGV. Trimming shortened V by 1 base and J by 7 bases, and 5 bases separated the two germline ends. The CDR3: CASSLAGEQYF. The CDR3 DNA is TGTGCCAGCAGCTTAGCAGGGGAGCAGTACTTC.